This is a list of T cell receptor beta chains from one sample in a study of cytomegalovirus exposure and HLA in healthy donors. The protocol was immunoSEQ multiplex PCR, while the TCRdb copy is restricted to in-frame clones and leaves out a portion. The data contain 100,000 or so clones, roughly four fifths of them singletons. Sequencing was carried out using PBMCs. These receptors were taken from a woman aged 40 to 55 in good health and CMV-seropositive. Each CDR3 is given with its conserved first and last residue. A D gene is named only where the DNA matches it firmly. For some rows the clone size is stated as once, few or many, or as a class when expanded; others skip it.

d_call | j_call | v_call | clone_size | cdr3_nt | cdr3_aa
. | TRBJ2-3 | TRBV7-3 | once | TGTGCCAGCAGCTTAATCTACACAGATACGCAGTATTTT | CASSLIYTDTQYF
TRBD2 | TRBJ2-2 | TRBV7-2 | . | TGTGCCAGCAGCCCGATCCCGGGGGGCACCGGGGAGCTGTTTTTT | CASSPIPGGTGELFF
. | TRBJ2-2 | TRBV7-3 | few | TGTGCCAGCAGCTTAAAAACTCGGCAGGGGACCGGGGAGCTGTTTTTT | CASSLKTRQGTGELFF
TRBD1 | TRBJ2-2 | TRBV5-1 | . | TGCGCCAGCTCCGGACAGGGCCCCATCGGCGGGGAGCTGTTTTTT | CASSGQGPIGGELFF
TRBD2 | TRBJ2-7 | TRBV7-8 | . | TGTGCCAGCAGCTTGGGAGCGGGAGGGTTCGACGAGCAGTACTTC | CASSLGAGGFDEQYF
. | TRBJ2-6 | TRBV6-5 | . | TGTGCCAGCAGTTACCTCAGGGGGGCGGGGGCCAACGTCCTGACTTTC | CASSYLRGAGANVLTF
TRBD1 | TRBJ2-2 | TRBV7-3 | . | TGTGCCAGCAGCCAACAGGGGGCGGTCGGGGAGCTGTTTTTT | CASSQQGAVGELFF
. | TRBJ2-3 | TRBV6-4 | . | TGTGCCAGCAGCGGCGGGAGCACAGATACGCAGTATTTT | CASSGGSTDTQYF
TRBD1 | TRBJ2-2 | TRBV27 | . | TGTGCCAGCAGTCCCGGGCAGGGGGCGCGAGGGGAGCTGTTTTTT | CASSPGQGARGELFF
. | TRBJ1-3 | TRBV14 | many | TGTGCCAGCAGCCAAGATCTCCCAGGCTCTGGAAACACCATATATTTT | CASSQDLPGSGNTIYF
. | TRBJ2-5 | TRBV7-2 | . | TGTGCCAGCAGCTTGGAATCGGGTTTCCTCCAAGAGACCCAGTACTTC | CASSLESGFLQETQYF
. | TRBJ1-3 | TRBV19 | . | TGTGCCAGTAGGCAGGGAAACACCATATATTTT | CASRQGNTIYF
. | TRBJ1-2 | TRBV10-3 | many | TGTGCCATCAGTGAGTCGGGGGGAAACTATGGCTACACCTTC | CAISESGGNYGYTF
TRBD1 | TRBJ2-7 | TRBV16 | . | TGTGCCAGCAGCCGGGTCGGACAGGGTCGGAACGAGCAGTACTTC | CASSRVGQGRNEQYF
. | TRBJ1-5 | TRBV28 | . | TGTGCCAGCAGGTCAGGGGCGCGGCAGCCCCAGCATTTT | CASRSGARQPQHF
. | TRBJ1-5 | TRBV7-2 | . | TGTGCCAGCAGCCCCGAGGGACATTCTCCCCAGCATTTT | CASSPEGHSPQHF
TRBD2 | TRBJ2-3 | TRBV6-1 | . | TGTGCCAGCGGACTAGCGGGAAGCACAGATACGCAGTATTTT | CASGLAGSTDTQYF
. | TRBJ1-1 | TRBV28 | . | TGTGCCAGCATTCAGAGACAGGAGCTCTTGAACACTGAAGCTTTCTTT | CASIQRQELLNTEAFF
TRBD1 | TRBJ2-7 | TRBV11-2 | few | TGTGCCAGCAGCCAACAGGGGCGGACCCTCGAGCAGTACTTC | CASSQQGRTLEQYF
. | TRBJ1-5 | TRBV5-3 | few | TGTGCCAGAAGCTTGTTTTGGGCGCTTAGCAATCAGCCCCAGCATTTT | CARSLFWALSNQPQHF
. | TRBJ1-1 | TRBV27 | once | TGTGCCAGCAGCCCCCCGGGGTTTGAAGCTTTCTTT | CASSPPGFEAFF
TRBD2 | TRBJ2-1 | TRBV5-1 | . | TGCGCCAGCAGCTTGGCTGCGGCGGGAGGTTACAATGAGCAGTTCTTC | CASSLAAAGGYNEQFF
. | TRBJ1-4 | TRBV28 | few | TGTGCCAGCAGTAGCCATCGGTCTAATGAAAAACTGTTTTTT | CASSSHRSNEKLFF
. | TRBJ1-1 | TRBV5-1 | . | TGCGCCAGCAGTCTAATCGGAGAGAGGAATGAAGCTTTCTTT | CASSLIGERNEAFF
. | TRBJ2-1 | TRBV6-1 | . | TGTGCCAGCAGTGAAGTTAGGGGCAAGGGTGAGCAGTTCTTC | CASSEVRGKGEQFF
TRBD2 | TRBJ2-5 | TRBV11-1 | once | TGTGCCAGCAGCCCCAACCCCGGGACTAGCGGGTTCCAAGAGACCCAGTACTTC | CASSPNPGTSGFQETQYF
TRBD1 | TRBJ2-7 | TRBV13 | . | TGTGCCAGCAGCTTAACGGGACAGACCTACGAGCAGTACTTC | CASSLTGQTYEQYF
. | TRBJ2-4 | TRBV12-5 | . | TGTGCTAGTGGTGCAGGGGTAATTCAGTACTTC | CASGAGVIQYF
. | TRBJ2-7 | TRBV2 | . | TGTGCCAGCAGTGGACTAAAGGACTTTCAAACCTACGAGCAGTACTTC | CASSGLKDFQTYEQYF
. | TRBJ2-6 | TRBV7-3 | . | TGTGCCAGCAGCTTCAGATCCTCTGGGGCCAACGTCCTGACTTTC | CASSFRSSGANVLTF
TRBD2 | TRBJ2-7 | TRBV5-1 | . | TGCGCCAGCAGCTTGGCCCTAGCGGGAGGGCCTTGGAGCTACGAGCAGTACTTC | CASSLALAGGPWSYEQYF
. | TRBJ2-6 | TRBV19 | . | TGTGCCAGTAGTATAACAAGCTCTGGGGCCAACGTCCTGACTTTC | CASSITSSGANVLTF
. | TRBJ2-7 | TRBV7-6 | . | TGTGCCAGCAGCCAGGACAGAGACGAGCAGTACTTC | CASSQDRDEQYF
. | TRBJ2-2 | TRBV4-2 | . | TGTGCCAGCAGCCAGGTGGAGGCGAACACCGGGGAGCTGTTTTTT | CASSQVEANTGELFF
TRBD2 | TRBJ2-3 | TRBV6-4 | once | TGTGCCAGCAGACCGGCGGGGACTAGCGGCACAGATACGCAGTATTTT | CASRPAGTSGTDTQYF
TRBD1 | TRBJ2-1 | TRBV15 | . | TGTGCCACCCGACAGGGAGAGTTGGTGGATGAGCAGTTCTTC | CATRQGELVDEQFF
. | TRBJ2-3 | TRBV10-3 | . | TGTGCCATCAGTGATCGGACAGATACGCAGTATTTT | CAISDRTDTQYF
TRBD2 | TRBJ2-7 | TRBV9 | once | TGTGCCAGCAGCGTGGCTACTAGCGGTTACGAGCAGTACTTC | CASSVATSGYEQYF
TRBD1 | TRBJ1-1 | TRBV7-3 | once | TGTGCCAGCAGCGCAACAGGACAGGGCACTGAAGCTTTCTTT | CASSATGQGTEAFF
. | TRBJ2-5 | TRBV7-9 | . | TGTGCCAGCAGCTTAAGAGACAGCCAAGAGACCCAGTACTTC | CASSLRDSQETQYF
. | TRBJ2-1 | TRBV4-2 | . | TGTGCCAGCAGTCAAAACCGGAGAAGCTCCTACAATGAGCAGTTCTTC | CASSQNRRSSYNEQFF